A selection of T cell receptor beta chains follows, all from one sample in a study of Ad26.COV2.S vaccination and SARS-CoV-2 variants. Sequencing used immunoSEQ multiplex PCR; TCRdb keeps in-frame clones, though not all of them. The repertoire has roughly 420,000 clones, roughly 89% of them found once; the top ten carry around 2.6%. Sample: peripheral blood, taken in a trial of Ad26.COV2.S vaccine versus placebo. Receptor source: a person aged 18-65 years who received the Ad26.COV2.S COVID-19 vaccine or a placebo. The CDR3 runs from the conserved cysteine through the conserved F or W. A D gene is named only where the DNA matches it firmly. The size field is filled for only some rows; it gives once, few, many or a size class.

j_gene | len | abundance | v_gene | d_gene | CDR3nt | CDR3aa
TRBJ2-3 | 15 | NA | TRBV19 | NA | TGTGCCAGTAGTATACGAATTACTAGCACAGATACGCAGTATTTT | CASSIRITSTDTQYF
TRBJ2-3 | 13 | once | TRBV4-3 | NA | TGCGCCAGCAGCCAAGAACCGGAGTCGTGGCAGTATTTT | CASSQEPESWQYF
TRBJ2-3 | 15 | once | TRBV5-1 | TRBD1 | TGCGCCAGCAGCTCCCTGACAGGGGACACAGATACGCAGTATTTT | CASSSLTGDTDTQYF
TRBJ1-1 | 14 | NA | TRBV29-1 | NA | TGCAGCGTTGTTCGGCTGAGCCGGAACACTGAAGCTTTCTTT | CSVVRLSRNTEAFF
TRBJ2-3 | 16 | NA | TRBV5-1 | TRBD2 | TGCGCCAGCAGCTTGGGGACTAGCGGGGGAAGAGATACGCAGTATTTT | CASSLGTSGGRDTQYF
TRBJ1-5 | 13 | few | TRBV15 | TRBD1 | TGTGCCACCAGCAGAGATACAGGGGGTATGAGGCATTTT | CATSRDTGGMRHF
TRBJ1-6 | 17 | NA | TRBV3-1/TRBV3-2 | NA | TGTGCCAGCAGCCTCTCGAAGGCGGGTACCTATAATTCACCCCTCCACTTT | CASSLSKAGTYNSPLHF
TRBJ1-1 | 11 | NA | TRBV3-1/TRBV3-2 | TRBD1 | TGTGCCAGCAGCCGGACAGGCGAAGCTTTCTTT | CASSRTGEAFF
TRBJ2-2 | 15 | NA | TRBV7-9 | TRBD2 | TGTGCCAGCTCGCCGCCGGGGGGGAACACCGGGGAGCTGTTTTTT | CASSPPGGNTGELFF
TRBJ1-4 | 14 | once | TRBV19 | TRBD1 | TGTGCCAGTAGTGTTTCGACAGGGGTTGAAAAACTGTTTTTT | CASSVSTGVEKLFF
TRBJ1-2 | 12 | NA | TRBV28 | NA | TGTGCCAGCAGTTTCCAGACCTATGGCTACACCTTC | CASSFQTYGYTF
TRBJ1-6 | 14 | once | TRBV4-3 | NA | TGCGCCAGCAGCCAAGATCGCCCAAATTCACCCCTCCACTTT | CASSQDRPNSPLHF
TRBJ2-3 | 14 | NA | TRBV28 | NA | TGTGCCAGCAGTTTGATTCCAATGACAGATACGCAGTATTTT | CASSLIPMTDTQYF